Below, 3 T cell receptor beta chains from the same sample are listed, as sequenced in a study of cytomegalovirus exposure and HLA in healthy donors. Primers included in the PCR were 60 Vbeta and 13 Jbeta primers. The data were produced by immunoSEQ multiplex PCR, yet TCRdb's version contains in-frame clones alone and is incomplete. The data contain approximately 100,000 clones, approximately 76% of them singletons. The sequenced sample was PBMCs. These receptors all stem from a middle-aged man in good health and CMV-seronegative.

This chain uses TRBV7-2 with TRBJ1-2, with TRBD1 identical over 7 bases. CDR3 length: 16 amino acids. The junction had 11 bases not matched to a gene; V was cut back by 0 bases and J by 7 bases. Per the germline V gene, CDR1 is SGHTA and CDR2 is FQGNSA. The CDR3 region is CASSLAGGQPRGGYTF. CDR3 DNA sequence: TGTGCCAGCAGCTTAGCGGGGGGACAGCCAAGAGGTGGCTACACCTTC. Drawing the rest from reference TRBV7-2 and TRBJ1-2, the complete variable domain is GAGVSQSPSNKVTEKGKDVELRCDPISGHTALYWYRQSLGQGLEFLIYFQGNSAPDKSGLPSDRFSAERTGGSVSTLTIQRTQQEDSAVYLCASSLAGGQPRGGYTFGSGTRLTVV.

This chain joins TRBV19 and TRBJ1-1, with a tentative D call TRBD1 (6 bases). CDR3 size: 16 residues. Trimming removed 6 bases from V and 0 bases from J, with 17 bases in between. The germline V gene encodes CDR1 LNHDA and CDR2 SQIVND (reference sequence). The CDR3 DNA sequence: TGTGCCAGTAGCCCGGGACAAGTTATTATGAACACTGAAGCTTTCTTT. Protein product: CASSPGQVIMNTEAFF.

The V and J genes are TRBV2 and TRBJ2-7; D not resolved. Germline V CDR1 and CDR2: SNHLY, FYNNEI. The CDR3 runs to 12 residues. V lost 3 bases and J lost 3, with 6 bases in between. The CDR3 is CASSEGSYEQYF. The CDR3 coding sequence is TGTGCCAGCAGTGAGGGCAGCTACGAGCAGTACTTC.